This T cell receptor beta chain was sequenced for a study of blood T cell repertoires in COVID-19. Study at large: Sample material is recorded as cDNA or gDNA derived from T cells, B-cell-depleted T cells, or PBMCs.

The data were produced by immunoSEQ multiplex PCR, yet TCRdb's version contains in-frame clones alone and is incomplete. Here the sample spans over 250,000 clones, around 87% being singletons. CDR3 size: 15 residues. Germline V gives CDR1 MDHEN, CDR2 SYDVKM. The V and J ends lost 6 bases and 7 bases respectively, with 16 bases between them. The rearrangement uses TRBV28 and TRBJ1-6; D is unclear. The sequenced sample was peripheral blood. The sequence was obtained from a woman between 50 and 59 years old with acute or convalescent COVID-19. The CDR3 spells CASRRITGYNSPLHF. Here the CDR3 DNA reads TGTGCCAGCAGACGCATCACCGGGTACAATTCACCCCTCCACTTT.